This T cell receptor beta chain was identified in a study of T-cell memory formation after mild COVID-19. The CDR3 covers 15 residues. Germline V CDR1 and CDR2: SGHKS, YYEKEE (reference sequence). V was trimmed by 9 bases and J by 5 bases, leaving 23 bases between them. As concerns this clonotype: Antigen unknown.

From 5'RACE with constant-segment primers came TCR alpha and TCR beta cDNA libraries that carried sample barcodes and UMIs. TCRdb re-called the 5' RACE reads through MiXCR, storing one row per CDR3 protein. The sample shows over 400,000 distinct CDR3 sequences, under 25% of them seen only once. General observations from the study: Second-wave clones with a day 37 peak had unconfirmed SARS-CoV-2 specificity. Among contracting clones, CD4+ were mainly CM/EM and CD8+ enriched in EMRA.

This TCR was sampled from an adult woman who had mild COVID-19 (a few samples of this study predate the infection). Cell type and time point are not known. The genes are TRBV5-5 and TRBJ2-5; D possibly matches TRBD1 or TRBD2 (5 bases each). Sample: PBMCs or a T cell subset sorted from them (not recorded which). For the CDR3, the DNA is TGTGCCACCTATCAGGGAGACGACGCTTGGGAGACCCAGTACTTC. Residues: CATYQGDDAWETQYF.